This T cell receptor beta chain is drawn from a study of blood T cell repertoires in COVID-19. Enrolled during active infection, Seattle patients were then followed longitudinally. This CDR3 is built from 13 residues. V lost 4 bases, J lost 5 bases, and 10 bases lay in between. From germline, CDR1 is MNHEY and CDR2 SVGEGT. TCRdb's copy holds only in-frame clones and misses some; the assay was immunoSEQ multiplex PCR. Seen here are some 230,000 clones, around four fifths observed once, and the top ten hold over 7%. The genes are TRBV6-2 or TRBV6-3 and TRBJ2-3; D is undetermined. The clonotype originates from a woman of 80 years or more with COVID-19, enrolled during active disease. Material: peripheral blood. This CDR3 reads CASSLGAGDTQYF. The CDR3 bases are TGTGCCAGCAGTTTAGGCGCAGGAGATACGCAGTATTTT.